The 24 T cell receptor beta chains given below trace back to one sample, sequenced in a study of blood T cells in healthy people across ages. Primers used in a second PCR of roughly 6 to 11 cycles were a sample-barcoded 5' primer and a J-beta primer mix. MiXCR was run by TCRdb on the 5' RACE reads, yielding one entry per CDR3 protein. The repertoire has around 790,000 distinct CDR3 sequences, 44% of them found once; the top ten carry nearly 20%. Sequencing input: blood. Receptor source: a man between 60 and 75 years old in good health.

The chain links TRBV7-2 to TRBJ2-7; no definite D call. V was cut by 1 base and J by 2 bases, with 12 bases left in between. Germline V gene sequence: CDR1 SGHTA, CDR2 FQGNSA. This CDR3 has 15 amino acids. This CDR3 is CASSLEWYGPYEQYF. The CDR3 nucleotides read TGTGCCAGCAGCTTAGAATGGTATGGTCCCTACGAGCAGTACTTC.

This clonotype was seen a few times. The chain uses TRBV7-2 and TRBJ2-7, with TRBD2 matching over 10 bases. Germline-derived CDR1 and CDR2 are SGHTA and FQGNSA. The CDR3 extends over 16 amino acids. V shed 4 bases and J 1 base; nucleotides not matched to a gene: 7. CDR3 bases: TGTGCCAGCAGCTCAGCCGGGACTAGCGCTTCCTACGAGCAGTACTTC. It yields the protein CASSSAGTSASYEQYF.

This clonotype was counted a few times. The CDR3 is CSAREAPLRDEQFF. The CDR3 nucleotides read TGCAGTGCTAGAGAGGCCCCCCTGAGGGATGAGCAGTTCTTC. The rearrangement uses TRBV20-1 and TRBJ2-1; D may be TRBD2 (5 bases). This CDR3 is built from 14 residues. Trimming cost V 0 bases and J 8 bases, with 14 bases left between them. Germline CDR1 reads DFQATT; CDR2 reads SNEGSKA (reference sequence).

The table lists this clonotype with a few counts. The chain is built from TRBV7-2 and TRBJ2-7; 7 bases fit TRBD2. After removal of 1 base from V and 0 bases from J, the junction contained 6 bases not matched to a gene. Germline CDR1 and CDR2: SGHTA and FQGNSA. This CDR3 is built from 16 residues. CDR3 protein: CASSLVGGEGSYEQYF. In DNA form, the CDR3 reads TGTGCCAGCAGCTTAGTCGGTGGGGAGGGCTCCTACGAGCAGTACTTC.

This clonotype has only a few counts. V usage is TRBV10-3 and J usage is TRBJ1-2; D perhaps matches TRBD1 (5 bases). Trimming stripped 2 bases from V and 6 bases from J, with 10 bases between. The germline V gene has CDR1 ENHRY and CDR2 SYGVKD. The CDR3 is 13 amino acids. The CDR3 DNA follows: TGTGCCATCAGTGAGGGGCAGGGACATGGCTACACCTTC. This sequence encodes CAISEGQGHGYTF.

The rearrangement links TRBV20-1 to TRBJ2-4; TRBD2 matches at 7 bases. The J call is in doubt because the DNA end fits TRBJ2-5 better. Germline CDR1 and CDR2: DFQATT and SNEGSKA (reference sequence). CDR3 size: 13 residues. The CDR3 reads CSAFSGSQETQYF. The DNA for the CDR3 is TGCAGTGCTTTTAGCGGGTCCCAAGAGACCCAGTACTTC.

This clonotype was counted a few times. The chain is built from TRBV6-2 or TRBV6-3 and TRBJ2-7; D uncertain. Germline CDR1 MNHEY, CDR2 SVGEGT. The CDR3 covers 12 residues. The ends were cut back, 10 bases at V and 1 base at J, with 11 bases in the middle. The DNA of the CDR3 is TGTGCCATCGGACGCGCTTCCTACGAGCAGTACTTC. Translating it yields CAIGRASYEQYF.

This clonotype was counted a few times. The chain links TRBV18 to TRBJ1-1, with D uncertain. The CDR3 has 14 residues. Germline lookup yields CDR1 KGHSH and CDR2 LQKENI. The ends were cut back, 6 bases at V and 1 base at J, with 12 bases in the middle. The chain's CDR3 is CASSWERRNTEAFF. The CDR3, as DNA: TGTGCCAGCTCTTGGGAGCGAAGGAACACTGAAGCTTTCTTT.

In nucleotides, the CDR3 is TGTGCCAGCAGCTTTAGCCGTACTAGCTCCGATGAGCAGTTCTTC. Translated: CASSFSRTSSDEQFF. The chain carries TRBV9 and TRBJ2-1, with D tentatively TRBD2 (6 bases). V gave up 4 bases and J gave up 8 bases, with 19 bases separating them. The CDR3 is made up of 15 amino acids. Germline V gene lookup returns CDR1 SGDLS and CDR2 YYNGEE.

In regard to this clonotype: This may stem from a read error, because a much larger clone lies one nucleotide away. The chain employs TRBV29-1 and TRBJ2-4; maybe TRBD1 (6 bases). The germline V gene has CDR1 SQVTM and CDR2 ANQGSEA. This CDR3 region has 15 residues. V lost 4 bases, J lost 2 bases, and 15 bases lay in between. CDR3 sequence: CSVVGAPLTKNIQYF. DNA of the CDR3: TGCAGCGTTGTGGGGGCTCCTCTAACCAAAAACATTCAGTACTTC.

This clonotype was picked up a small number of times. This rearrangement joins TRBV9 to TRBJ2-1; perhaps TRBD2 as D (5 bases). The germline gives CDR1 SGDLS, CDR2 YYNGEE. The ends were cut back, 0 bases at V and 10 bases at J, with 11 bases in the middle. This CDR3 contains 13 residues. CDR3 DNA: TGTGCCAGCAGCGTAGTTCGGGGTGAAGAGCAGTTCTTC. The encoded protein is CASSVVRGEEQFF.

V usage is TRBV7-6 and J usage is TRBJ1-2, with TRBD1 matching 7 bases. Germline loops: CDR1 SGHVS, CDR2 FNYEAQ. The junction had 7 bases not matched to a gene; V was cut back by 5 bases and J by 4 bases. CDR3 length: 14 amino acids. In nucleotides, the CDR3 is TGTGCCAGCAGCCCCTACAGGGGATCCTATGGCTACACCTTC. Translation gives CASSPYRGSYGYTF.

The rearrangement joins TRBV7-2 to TRBJ1-2; D perhaps matches TRBD1 (6 bases). The CDR3 spans 14 residues. Trimming pared 1 base from V and 4 bases from J, leaving 10 bases between. CDR1 is SGHTA, CDR2 FQGNSA, per germline. The CDR3 DNA is TGTGCCAGCAGCTTAGACAGGGTTGGCTATGGCTACACCTTC. Protein sequence: CASSLDRVGYGYTF. The variable domain in full, completed from reference TRBV7-2 and TRBJ1-2, reads GAGVSQSPSNKVTEKGKDVELRCDPISGHTALYWYRQSLGQGLEFLIYFQGNSAPDKSGLPSDRFSAERTGGSVSTLTIQRTQQEDSAVYLCASSLDRVGYGYTFGSGTRLTVV.

This clonotype was found a few times. The chain couples TRBV3-1 to TRBJ1-2; a weak D match, TRBD1 (5 bases). Germline CDR1 is LGHDT and CDR2 is YNNKEL (reference sequence). The CDR3 runs 12 residues. V lost 3 bases and J lost 5, with 7 bases in between. The DNA of the CDR3 is TGTGCCAGCAGCCAGACAGCATATGGCTACACCTTC. Translated, it gives CASSQTAYGYTF.

This clonotype was detected ten times or more. The gene calls are TRBV28 and TRBJ2-6; no clear D gene. Trimming stripped 6 bases from V and 0 bases from J, with 9 bases between. The germline V gene has CDR1 MDHEN and CDR2 SYDVKM. The CDR3 has 15 amino acids. CDR3 coding DNA: TGTGCCAGCAGCACCCGAAACTCTGGGGCCAACGTCCTGACTTTC. This sequence encodes CASSTRNSGANVLTF. Based on the CDR3 plus reference TRBV28 and TRBJ2-6, the full variable domain is DVKVTQSSRYLVKRTGEKVFLECVQDMDHENMFWYRQDPGLGLRLIYFSYDVKMKEKGDIPEGYSVSREKKERFSLILESASTNQTSMYLCASSTRNSGANVLTFGAGSRLTVL.

This clonotype occurred many times. This chain joins TRBV28 and TRBJ2-1, with a tentative D call TRBD2 (5 bases). The V end lost 6 bases, the J end lost 4 bases, and 16 bases lay between the germline ends. CDR3 length: 15 residues. In germline, CDR1 is MDHEN, CDR2 SYDVKM. The CDR3: CASSTYRGGYNEQFF. CDR3 coding DNA: TGTGCCAGCAGCACCTACAGAGGCGGGTACAATGAGCAGTTCTTC.

This clonotype has a handful of counts. The CDR3 DNA is TGTGCCATCGGGACAGGGGTTTTTACGGGAAATTCACCCCTCCACTTT. Amino acid sequence: CAIGTGVFTGNSPLHF. V usage is TRBV10-3 and J usage is TRBJ1-6; 10 bases fit TRBD1. Germline lookup yields CDR1 ENHRY and CDR2 SYGVKD. The length of the CDR3 is 16 residues. Trimming at V came to 8 bases and at J to 7 bases, leaving 11 bases not matched to a gene.

The chain employs TRBV7-9 and TRBJ2-5, with 9 bases fitting TRBD1. Matching the DNA end better, TRBJ2-7 makes the J call doubtful. The CDR3 has 14 amino acids. In germline, CDR1 is SEHNR, CDR2 FQNEAQ (reference sequence). The CDR3 protein is CASSLGQGNHEQYF. In DNA form, the CDR3 reads TGTGCCAGCAGCTTGGGACAGGGAAACCACGAGCAGTACTTC.

This clonotype was picked up many times. The chain carries TRBV29-1 and TRBJ2-7; D gene unclear. The CDR3 sequence is 11 residues long. V was pared by 6 bases and J by 4 bases, with 10 bases between. Looked up from germline, CDR1 is SQVTM and CDR2 is ANQGSEA. The CDR3 loop reads CSVSTGYEQYF. CDR3 bases: TGCAGCGTGTCAACCGGTTACGAGCAGTACTTC.

The chain carries TRBV20-1 and TRBJ2-7, with 8 nucleotides matching TRBD1. CDR1 and CDR2 (germline): DFQATT, SNEGSKA (reference sequence). The CDR3 extends over 14 amino acids. Unmatched junction bases numbered 7, after V lost 1 base and J lost 5 bases. CDR3 protein: CSARARGRGNEQYF. CDR3 nucleotide sequence: TGCAGTGCTAGAGCCAGGGGGCGAGGGAACGAGCAGTACTTC.

V is TRBV6-1 and J is TRBJ2-3; TRBD2 agrees at 10 bases. V gave up 6 bases and J gave up 1 base; unmatched junction bases: 13. Germline values: CDR1 MNHNS, CDR2 SASEGT. The CDR3 totals 18 residues. The CDR3, as DNA: TGTGCCAGCAGCACATTAGCGGGGGGACAAAAAGGCACAGATACGCAGTATTTT. It yields the protein CASSTLAGGQKGTDTQYF.

This clonotype was seen only a few times. This chain connects TRBV29-1 to TRBJ1-1; D uncertain. V lost 5 bases and J lost 0, with 7 bases in between. CDR1 is SQVTM and CDR2 is ANQGSEA in the germline V gene. CDR3 size: 12 residues. Here the CDR3 reads CSVIQLNTEAFF. The CDR3 DNA is TGCAGCGTTATCCAGTTGAACACTGAAGCTTTCTTT.

This clonotype was recorded many times. The junction differs from germline at one of its ends, possibly a read error. This rearrangement joins TRBV7-9 to TRBJ2-5; 11 bases agree with TRBD2. Germline V gives CDR1 SEHNR, CDR2 FQNEAQ (reference sequence). The CDR3 is 14 amino acids. The CDR3 coding sequence is TGTGCCAGCAGTTTAGTAGCGGGGGGGGAGACCCAGTACTTC. Translation: CASSLVAGGETQYF.

This clonotype has just a few counts. The rearrangement uses TRBV28 and TRBJ2-6; maybe TRBD1 (6 bases). CDR1 MDHEN and CDR2 SYDVKM come from the germline V gene. With 6 bases removed from V and 1 base from J, the gap between germline ends came to 10 bases. The CDR3 has 15 residues. The CDR3 is CASRTGFSGANVLTF. CDR3 DNA sequence: TGTGCCAGCAGAACAGGGTTTTCTGGGGCCAACGTCCTGACTTTC. The full variable domain, with the rest looked up from reference TRBV28 and TRBJ2-6, is DVKVTQSSRYLVKRTGEKVFLECVQDMDHENMFWYRQDPGLGLRLIYFSYDVKMKEKGDIPEGYSVSREKKERFSLILESASTNQTSMYLCASRTGFSGANVLTFGAGSRLTVL.